This TCR beta chain was retrieved from a study of blood T cell repertoires in COVID-19. Original processing methods: It was from reference gene primer amplification that nucleated cell counts were estimated. Only in-frame clones appear in the TCRdb table, and some are missing; sequencing was by immunoSEQ multiplex PCR. Clone size and the V and J calls come from that table; the DNA yielded D and trimming. The data hold 200,000 to 250,000 clones, with about four fifths observed a single time. Clinical histories supplied by participants themselves formed the basis of cohort assignment. Exposed volunteers were people who met a COVID-19 case within 2 weeks before study entry. CDR1 MNHEY and CDR2 SMNVEV come from the germline V gene (reference sequence). Losses at the gene ends were 5 bases for V and 6 bases for J; bases not matched to a gene: 9. The CDR3 has 15 residues.

Sequenced: PBMCs or T cells enriched from blood (not recorded which). The J gene is TRBJ2-1, the V gene TRBV27, with 8 positions matching TRBD2. The origin of this receptor is a woman aged 40 to 50 who had been exposed to COVID-19. For the CDR3, the DNA is TGTGCCAGCAGTCTGGTCGGGGGGGGCCGCAATGAGCAGTTCTTC. Amino acids: CASSLVGGGRNEQFF.